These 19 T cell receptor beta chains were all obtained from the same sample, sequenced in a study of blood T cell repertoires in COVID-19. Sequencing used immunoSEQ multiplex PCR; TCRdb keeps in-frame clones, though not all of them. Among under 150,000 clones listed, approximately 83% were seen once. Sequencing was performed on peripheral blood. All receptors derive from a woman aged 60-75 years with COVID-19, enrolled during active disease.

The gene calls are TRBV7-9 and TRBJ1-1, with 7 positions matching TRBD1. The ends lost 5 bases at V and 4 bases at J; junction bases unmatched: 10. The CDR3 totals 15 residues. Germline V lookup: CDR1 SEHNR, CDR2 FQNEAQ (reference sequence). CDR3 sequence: CASSRTGIGTTEAFF. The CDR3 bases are TGTGCCAGCAGCCGGACAGGTATAGGTACCACTGAAGCTTTCTTT.

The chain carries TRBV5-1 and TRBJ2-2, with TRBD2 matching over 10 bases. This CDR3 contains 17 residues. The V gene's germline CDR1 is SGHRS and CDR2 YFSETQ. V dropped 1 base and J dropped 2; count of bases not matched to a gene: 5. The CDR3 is CASSLQLAGPNTGELFF. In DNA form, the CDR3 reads TGCGCCAGCAGCTTGCAACTAGCGGGGCCAAACACCGGGGAGCTGTTTTTT.

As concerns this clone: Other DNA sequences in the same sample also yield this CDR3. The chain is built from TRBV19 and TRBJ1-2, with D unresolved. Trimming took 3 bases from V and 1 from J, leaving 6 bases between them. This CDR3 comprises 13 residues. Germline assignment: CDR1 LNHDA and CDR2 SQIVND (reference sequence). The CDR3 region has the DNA TGTGCCAGTAGTATCCGCGGTAACTATGGCTACACCTTC. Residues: CASSIRGNYGYTF.

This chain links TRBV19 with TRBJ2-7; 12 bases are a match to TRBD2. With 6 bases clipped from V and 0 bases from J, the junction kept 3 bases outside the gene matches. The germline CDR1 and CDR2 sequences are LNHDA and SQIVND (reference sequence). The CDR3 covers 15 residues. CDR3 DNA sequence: TGTGCCAGTAGCCAGACTAGCGGGGGCTCCTACGAGCAGTACTTC. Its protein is CASSQTSGGSYEQYF.

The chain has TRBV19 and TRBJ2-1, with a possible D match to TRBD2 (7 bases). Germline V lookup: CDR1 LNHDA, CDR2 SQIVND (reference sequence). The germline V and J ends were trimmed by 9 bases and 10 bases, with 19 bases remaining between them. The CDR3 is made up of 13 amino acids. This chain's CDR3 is CASAPGGPGEQFF. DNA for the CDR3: TGTGCCAGCGCACCCGGGGGGCCGGGGGAGCAGTTCTTC.

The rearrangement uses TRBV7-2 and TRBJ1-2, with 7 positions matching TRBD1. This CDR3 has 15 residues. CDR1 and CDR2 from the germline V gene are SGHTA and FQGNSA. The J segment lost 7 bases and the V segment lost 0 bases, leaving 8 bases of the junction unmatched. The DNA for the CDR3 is TGTGCCAGCAGCTTAGCCGTTGAGGGGGCCGGTGGCTACACCTTC. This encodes CASSLAVEGAGGYTF.

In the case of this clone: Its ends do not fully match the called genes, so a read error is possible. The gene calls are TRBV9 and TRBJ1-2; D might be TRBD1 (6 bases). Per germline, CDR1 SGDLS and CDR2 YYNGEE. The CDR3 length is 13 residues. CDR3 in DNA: TGTGCCAGCAGCCCCAACTTGAGGGGGTCCTCATACTTC. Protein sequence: CASSPNLRGSSYF.

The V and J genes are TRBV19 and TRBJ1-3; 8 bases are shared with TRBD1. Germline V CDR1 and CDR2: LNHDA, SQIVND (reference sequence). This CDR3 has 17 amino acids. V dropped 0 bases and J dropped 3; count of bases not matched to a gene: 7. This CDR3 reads CASSIDLDRVGGNTIYF. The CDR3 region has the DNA TGTGCCAGTAGTATAGATCTGGACAGGGTTGGTGGAAACACCATATATTTT.

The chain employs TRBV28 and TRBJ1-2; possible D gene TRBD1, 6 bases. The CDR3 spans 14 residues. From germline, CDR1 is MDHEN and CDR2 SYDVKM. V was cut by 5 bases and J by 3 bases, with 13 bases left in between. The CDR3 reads CASSPRTADYGYTF. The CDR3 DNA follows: TGTGCCAGCAGTCCCCGGACAGCGGACTATGGCTACACCTTC.

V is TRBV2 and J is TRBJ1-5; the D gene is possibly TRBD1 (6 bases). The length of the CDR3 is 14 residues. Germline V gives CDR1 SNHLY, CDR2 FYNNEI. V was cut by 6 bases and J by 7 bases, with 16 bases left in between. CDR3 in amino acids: CASSPTGPKQPQHF. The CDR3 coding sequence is TGTGCCAGCAGCCCGACAGGACCTAAGCAGCCCCAGCATTTT.

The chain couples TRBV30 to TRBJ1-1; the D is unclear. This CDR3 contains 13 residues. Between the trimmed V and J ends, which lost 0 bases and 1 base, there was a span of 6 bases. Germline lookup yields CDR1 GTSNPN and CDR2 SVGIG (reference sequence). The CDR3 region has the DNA TGTGCCTGGAGTGTAAACAGGAACACTGAAGCTTTCTTT. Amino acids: CAWSVNRNTEAFF.

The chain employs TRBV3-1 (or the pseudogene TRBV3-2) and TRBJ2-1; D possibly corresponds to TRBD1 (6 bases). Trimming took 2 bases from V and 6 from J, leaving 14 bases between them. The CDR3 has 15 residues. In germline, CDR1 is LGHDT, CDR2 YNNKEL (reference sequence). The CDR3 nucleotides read TGTGCCAGCAGCCAATGGGCGGACAGATCCAATGAGCAGTTCTTC. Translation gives CASSQWADRSNEQFF.

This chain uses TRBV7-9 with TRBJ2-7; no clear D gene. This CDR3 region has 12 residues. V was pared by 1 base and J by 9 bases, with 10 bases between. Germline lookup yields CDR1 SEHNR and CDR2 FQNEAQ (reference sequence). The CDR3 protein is CASSLGANRQYF. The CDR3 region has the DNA TGTGCCAGCAGCTTAGGGGCTAACAGGCAGTACTTC.

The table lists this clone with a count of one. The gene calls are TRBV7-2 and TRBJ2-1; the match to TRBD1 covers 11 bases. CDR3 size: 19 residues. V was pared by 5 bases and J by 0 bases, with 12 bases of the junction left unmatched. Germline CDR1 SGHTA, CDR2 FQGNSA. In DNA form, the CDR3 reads TGTGCCAGCAGCACAAAGGGACAGGGGGTACCAAGCTCCTACAATGAGCAGTTCTTC. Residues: CASSTKGQGVPSSYNEQFF.

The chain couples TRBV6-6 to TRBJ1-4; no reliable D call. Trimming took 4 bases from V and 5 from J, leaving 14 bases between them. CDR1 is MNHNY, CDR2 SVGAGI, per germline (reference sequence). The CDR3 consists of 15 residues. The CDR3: CASSSGRHLNEKLFF. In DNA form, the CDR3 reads TGTGCCAGCAGTTCAGGAAGACACCTAAATGAAAAACTGTTTTTT.

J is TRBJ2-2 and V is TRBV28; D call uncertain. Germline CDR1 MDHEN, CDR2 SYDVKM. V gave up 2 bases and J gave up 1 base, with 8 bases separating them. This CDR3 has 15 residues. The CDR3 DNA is TGTGCCAGCAGTTTACCTCCCGGGAACACCGGGGAGCTGTTTTTT. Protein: CASSLPPGNTGELFF. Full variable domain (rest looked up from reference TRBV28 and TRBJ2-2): DVKVTQSSRYLVKRTGEKVFLECVQDMDHENMFWYRQDPGLGLRLIYFSYDVKMKEKGDIPEGYSVSREKKERFSLILESASTNQTSMYLCASSLPPGNTGELFFGEGSRLTVL.

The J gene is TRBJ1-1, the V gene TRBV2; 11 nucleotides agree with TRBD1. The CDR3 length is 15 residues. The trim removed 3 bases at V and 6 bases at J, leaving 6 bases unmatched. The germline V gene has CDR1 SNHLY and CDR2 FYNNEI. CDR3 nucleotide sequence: TGTGCCAGCAGTGACCCCGGACAGGGGGCACCTGAAGCTTTCTTT. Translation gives CASSDPGQGAPEAFF.

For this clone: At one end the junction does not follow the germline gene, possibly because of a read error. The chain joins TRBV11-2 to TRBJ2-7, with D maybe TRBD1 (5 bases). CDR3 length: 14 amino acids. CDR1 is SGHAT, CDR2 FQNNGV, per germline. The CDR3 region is CASSDSQRSHEQYF. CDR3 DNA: TGTGCCAGCAGTGACAGTCAGCGCTCCCACGAGCAGTACTTC.

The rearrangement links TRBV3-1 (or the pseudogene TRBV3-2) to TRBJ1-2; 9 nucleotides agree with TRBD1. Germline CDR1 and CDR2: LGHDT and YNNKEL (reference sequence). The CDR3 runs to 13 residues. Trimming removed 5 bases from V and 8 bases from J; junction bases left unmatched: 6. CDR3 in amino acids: CASSRRTGEGYTF. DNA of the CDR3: TGTGCCAGCAGCAGACGGACAGGGGAGGGCTACACCTTC.